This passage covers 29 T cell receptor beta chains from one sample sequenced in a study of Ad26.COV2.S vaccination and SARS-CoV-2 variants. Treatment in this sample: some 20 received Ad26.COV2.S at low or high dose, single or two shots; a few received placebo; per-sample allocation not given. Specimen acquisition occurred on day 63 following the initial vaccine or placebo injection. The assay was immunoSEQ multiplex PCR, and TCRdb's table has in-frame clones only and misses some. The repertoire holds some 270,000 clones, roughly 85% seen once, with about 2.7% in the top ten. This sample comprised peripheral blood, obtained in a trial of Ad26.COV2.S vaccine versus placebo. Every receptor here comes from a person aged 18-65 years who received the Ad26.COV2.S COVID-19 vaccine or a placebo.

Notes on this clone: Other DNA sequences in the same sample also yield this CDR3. The CDR3 nucleotides read TGTGCCAGCAGTTACTCGACGGCCTACAATGAGCAGTTCTTC. It translates to CASSYSTAYNEQFF. The rearrangement links TRBV6-5 to TRBJ2-1; D call uncertain. Germline-derived CDR1 and CDR2 are MNHEY and SVGAGI. The V gene lost 0 bases and the J gene lost 2 bases, with 5 bases spanning the gap. The CDR3 spans 14 residues.

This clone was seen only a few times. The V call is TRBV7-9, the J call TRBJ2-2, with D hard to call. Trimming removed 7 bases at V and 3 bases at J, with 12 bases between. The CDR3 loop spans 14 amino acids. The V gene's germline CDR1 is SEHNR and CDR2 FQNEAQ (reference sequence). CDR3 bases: TGTGCCAGCACGTCCCCGGGTTACACCGGGGAGCTGTTTTTT. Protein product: CASTSPGYTGELFF.

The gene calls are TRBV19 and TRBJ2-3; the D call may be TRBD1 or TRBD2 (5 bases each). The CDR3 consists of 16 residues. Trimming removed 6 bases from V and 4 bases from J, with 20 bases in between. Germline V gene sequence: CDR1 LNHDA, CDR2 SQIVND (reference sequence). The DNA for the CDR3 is TGTGCCAGTAGAGATACCCGGGGACCCCGACCAGATACGCAGTATTTT. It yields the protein CASRDTRGPRPDTQYF.

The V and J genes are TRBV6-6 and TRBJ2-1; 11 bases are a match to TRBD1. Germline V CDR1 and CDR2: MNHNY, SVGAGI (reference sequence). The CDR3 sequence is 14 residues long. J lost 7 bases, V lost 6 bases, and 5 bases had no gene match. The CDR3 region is CASRSGTGGNEQFF. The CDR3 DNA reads TGTGCCAGCAGGTCCGGGACAGGGGGTAATGAGCAGTTCTTC.

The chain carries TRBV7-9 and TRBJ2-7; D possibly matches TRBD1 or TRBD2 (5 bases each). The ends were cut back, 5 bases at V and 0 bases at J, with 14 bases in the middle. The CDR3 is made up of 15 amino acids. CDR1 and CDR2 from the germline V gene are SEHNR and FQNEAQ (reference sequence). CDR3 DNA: TGTGCCAGCAGCCACCGGGACGCTAGCTCCTACGAGCAGTACTTC. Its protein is CASSHRDASSYEQYF.

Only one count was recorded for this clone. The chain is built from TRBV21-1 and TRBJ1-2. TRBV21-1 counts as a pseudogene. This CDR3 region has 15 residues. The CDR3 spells CASSKFRVVDYGYTF. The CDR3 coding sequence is TGTGCCAGCAGCAAATTTCGGGTAGTAGACTATGGCTACACCTTC.

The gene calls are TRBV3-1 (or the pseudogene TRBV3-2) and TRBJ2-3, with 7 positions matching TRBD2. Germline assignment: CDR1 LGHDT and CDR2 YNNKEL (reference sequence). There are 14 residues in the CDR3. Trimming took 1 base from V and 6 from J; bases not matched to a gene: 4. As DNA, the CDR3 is TGTGCCAGCAGCCAAGGACTAGCTGCTGATACGCAGTATTTT. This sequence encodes CASSQGLAADTQYF.

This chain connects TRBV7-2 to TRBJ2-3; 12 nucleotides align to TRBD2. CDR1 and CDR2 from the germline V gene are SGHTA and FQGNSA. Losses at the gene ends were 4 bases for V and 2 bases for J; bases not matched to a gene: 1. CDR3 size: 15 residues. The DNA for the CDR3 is TGTGCCAGCAGCTGGACTAGCGGGAACACAGATACGCAGTATTTT. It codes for CASSWTSGNTDTQYF.

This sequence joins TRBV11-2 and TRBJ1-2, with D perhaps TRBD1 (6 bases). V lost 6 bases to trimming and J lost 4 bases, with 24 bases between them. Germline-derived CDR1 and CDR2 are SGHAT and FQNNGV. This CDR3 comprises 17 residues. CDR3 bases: TGTGCCAGCAGTTTACGTCCGGGGACAACCACGGGCTATGGCTACACCTTC. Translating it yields CASSLRPGTTTGYGYTF. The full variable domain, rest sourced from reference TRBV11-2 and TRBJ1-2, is EAGVAQSPRYKIIEKRQSVAFWCNPISGHATLYWYQQILGQGPKLLIQFQNNGVVDDSQLPKDRFSAERLKGVDSTLKIQPAKLEDSAVYLCASSLRPGTTTGYGYTFGSGTRLTVV.

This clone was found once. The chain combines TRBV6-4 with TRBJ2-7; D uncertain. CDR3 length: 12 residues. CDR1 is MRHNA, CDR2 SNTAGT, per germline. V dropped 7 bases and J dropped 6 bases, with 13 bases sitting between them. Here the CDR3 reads CASIPRWGEQYV. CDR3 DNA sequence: TGTGCCAGCATTCCTAGGTGGGGCGAGCAGTACGTC.

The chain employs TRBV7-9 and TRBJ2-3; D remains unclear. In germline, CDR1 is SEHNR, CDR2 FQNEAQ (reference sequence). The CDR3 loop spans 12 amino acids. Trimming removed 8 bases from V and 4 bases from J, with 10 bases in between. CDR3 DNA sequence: TGTGCCAGCGTAGGCGGTTCAGATACGCAGTATTTT. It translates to CASVGGSDTQYF.

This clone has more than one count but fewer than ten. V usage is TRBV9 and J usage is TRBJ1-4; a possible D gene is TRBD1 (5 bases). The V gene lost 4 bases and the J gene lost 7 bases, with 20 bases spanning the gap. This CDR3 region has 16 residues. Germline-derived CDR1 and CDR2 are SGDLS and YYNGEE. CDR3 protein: CASSPGIEGSGEKLFF. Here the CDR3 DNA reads TGTGCCAGCAGCCCCGGAATAGAGGGGAGTGGTGAAAAACTGTTTTTT.

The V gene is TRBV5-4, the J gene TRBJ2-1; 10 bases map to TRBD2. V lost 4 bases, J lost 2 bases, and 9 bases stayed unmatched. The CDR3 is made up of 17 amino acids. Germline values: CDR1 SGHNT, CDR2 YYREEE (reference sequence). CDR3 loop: CASSLTSGTSAYNEQFF. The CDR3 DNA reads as TGTGCCAGCAGCCTAACCTCCGGGACTAGCGCCTACAATGAGCAGTTCTTC.

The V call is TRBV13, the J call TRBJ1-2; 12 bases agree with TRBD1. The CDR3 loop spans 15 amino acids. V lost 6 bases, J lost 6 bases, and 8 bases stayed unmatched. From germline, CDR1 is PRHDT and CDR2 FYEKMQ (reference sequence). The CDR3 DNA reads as TGTGCCAGCAGTCCTTGGGGACAGGGGGCTGATGGCTACACCTTC. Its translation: CASSPWGQGADGYTF.

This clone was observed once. The CDR3 loop reads CASSTRQGSTGELFF. In DNA, the CDR3 is TGTGCCAGCAGCACCCGACAGGGAAGCACCGGGGAGCTGTTTTTT. This sequence joins TRBV14 and TRBJ2-2; 7 nucleotides align to TRBD1. Germline loops: CDR1 SGHDN, CDR2 FVKESK. The trim removed 5 bases at V and 4 bases at J, leaving 7 bases unmatched. The CDR3 spans 15 residues.

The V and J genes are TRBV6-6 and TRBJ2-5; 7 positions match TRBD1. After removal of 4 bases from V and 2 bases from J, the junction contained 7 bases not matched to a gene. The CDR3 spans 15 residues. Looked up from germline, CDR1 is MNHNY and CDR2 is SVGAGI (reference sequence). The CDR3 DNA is TGTGCCAGCAGTTTAGGACAGGTGATACAAGAGACCCAGTACTTC. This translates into CASSLGQVIQETQYF.

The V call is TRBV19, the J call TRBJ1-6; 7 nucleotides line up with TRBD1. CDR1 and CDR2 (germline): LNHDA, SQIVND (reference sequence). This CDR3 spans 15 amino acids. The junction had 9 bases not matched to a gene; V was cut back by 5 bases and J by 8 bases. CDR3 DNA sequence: TGTGCCAGTAGTTCGTCGGGACAGATGGATTCACCCCTCCACTTT. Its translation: CASSSSGQMDSPLHF.

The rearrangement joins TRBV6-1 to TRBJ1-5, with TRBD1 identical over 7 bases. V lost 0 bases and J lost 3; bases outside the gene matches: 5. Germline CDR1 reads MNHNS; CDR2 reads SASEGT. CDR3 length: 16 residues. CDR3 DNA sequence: TGTGCCAGCAGTGAAGCCGGGACAGCTTACAATCAGCCCCAGCATTTT. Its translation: CASSEAGTAYNQPQHF.

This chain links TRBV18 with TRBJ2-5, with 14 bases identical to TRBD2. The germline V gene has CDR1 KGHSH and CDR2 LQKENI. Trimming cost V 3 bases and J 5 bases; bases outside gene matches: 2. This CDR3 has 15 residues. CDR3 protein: CASSPTSGGAETQYF. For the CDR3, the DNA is TGTGCCAGCTCACCGACTAGCGGGGGGGCGGAGACCCAGTACTTC.

The CDR3 loop reads CATSDGTGSKNIQYF. The CDR3, as DNA: TGTGCCACCAGTGACGGGACAGGCTCCAAAAACATTCAGTACTTC. The chain couples TRBV24-1 to TRBJ2-4, with 8 bases aligning to TRBD1. The J segment lost 2 bases and the V segment lost 4 bases, leaving 3 bases of the junction unmatched. The CDR3 consists of 15 residues. The germline gives CDR1 KGHDR, CDR2 SFDVKD.

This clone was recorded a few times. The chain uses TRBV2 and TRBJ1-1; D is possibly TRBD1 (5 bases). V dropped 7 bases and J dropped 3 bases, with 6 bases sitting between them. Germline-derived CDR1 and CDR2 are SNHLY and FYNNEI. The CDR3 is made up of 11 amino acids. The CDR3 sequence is CASIRDTEAFF. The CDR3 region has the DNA TGTGCCAGCATCAGGGACACTGAAGCTTTCTTT.

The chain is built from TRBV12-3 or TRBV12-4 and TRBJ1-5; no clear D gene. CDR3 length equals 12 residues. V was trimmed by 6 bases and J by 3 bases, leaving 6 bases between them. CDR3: CASSPDNQPQHF. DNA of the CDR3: TGTGCCAGCAGCCCAGACAATCAGCCCCAGCATTTT.

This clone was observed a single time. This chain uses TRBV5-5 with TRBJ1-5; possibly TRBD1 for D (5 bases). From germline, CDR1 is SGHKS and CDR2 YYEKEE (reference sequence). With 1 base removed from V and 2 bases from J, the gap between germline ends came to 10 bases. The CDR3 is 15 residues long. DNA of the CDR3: TGTGCCAGCAGCTTGACCGTGGGGGGCAATCAGCCCCAGCATTTT. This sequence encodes CASSLTVGGNQPQHF.

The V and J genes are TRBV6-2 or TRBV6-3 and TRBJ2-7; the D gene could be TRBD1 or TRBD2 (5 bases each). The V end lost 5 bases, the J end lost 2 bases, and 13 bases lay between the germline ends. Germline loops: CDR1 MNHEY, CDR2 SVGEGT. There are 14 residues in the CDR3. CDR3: CASSRGARTYEQYF. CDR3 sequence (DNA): TGTGCCAGCAGTCGAGGGGCCAGAACCTACGAGCAGTACTTC.

The CDR3 reads CASSLAPGGSGTDTQYF. The CDR3 DNA reads as TGCGCCAGCAGCTTGGCCCCCGGGGGGAGCGGCACAGATACGCAGTATTTT. This chain connects TRBV5-1 to TRBJ2-3, with 7 bases matching TRBD2. The CDR3 spans 17 residues. The germline CDR1 and CDR2 sequences are SGHRS and YFSETQ. The V segment lost 0 bases and the J segment 1 base; nucleotides outside the gene matches: 8.

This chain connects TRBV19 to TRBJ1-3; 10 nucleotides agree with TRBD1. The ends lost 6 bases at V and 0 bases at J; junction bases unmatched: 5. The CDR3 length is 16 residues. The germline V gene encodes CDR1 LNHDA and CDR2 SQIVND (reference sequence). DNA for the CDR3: TGTGCCAGTAGAGGACAGGGGGTATCCTCTGGAAACACCATATATTTT. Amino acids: CASRGQGVSSGNTIYF. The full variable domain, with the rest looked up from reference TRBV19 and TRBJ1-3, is DGGITQSPKYLFRKEGQNVTLSCEQNLNHDAMYWYRQDPGQGLRLIYYSQIVNDFQKGDIAEGYSVSREKKESFPLTVTSAQKNPTAFYLCASRGQGVSSGNTIYFGEGSWLTVV.

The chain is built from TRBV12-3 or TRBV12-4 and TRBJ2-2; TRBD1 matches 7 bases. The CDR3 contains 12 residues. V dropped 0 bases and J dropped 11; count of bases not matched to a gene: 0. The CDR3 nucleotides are TGTGCCAGCAGTTTAGCAGGGGGCGAGCTGTTTTTT. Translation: CASSLAGGELFF.

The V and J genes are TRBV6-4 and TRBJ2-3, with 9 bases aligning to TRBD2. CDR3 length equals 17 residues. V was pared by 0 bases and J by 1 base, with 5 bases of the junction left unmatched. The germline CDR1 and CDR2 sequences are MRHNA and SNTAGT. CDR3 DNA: TGTGCCAGCAGTGACTCTGGCGGGGGGGCTGGCACAGATACGCAGTATTTT. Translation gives CASSDSGGGAGTDTQYF.

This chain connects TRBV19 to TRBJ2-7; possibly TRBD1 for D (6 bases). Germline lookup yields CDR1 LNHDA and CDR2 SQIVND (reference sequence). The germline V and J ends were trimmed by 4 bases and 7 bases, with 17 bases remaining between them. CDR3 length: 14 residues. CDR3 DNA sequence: TGTGCCAGTAGTACATCCCCTACAGGGATGGAGCAGTACTTC. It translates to CASSTSPTGMEQYF.